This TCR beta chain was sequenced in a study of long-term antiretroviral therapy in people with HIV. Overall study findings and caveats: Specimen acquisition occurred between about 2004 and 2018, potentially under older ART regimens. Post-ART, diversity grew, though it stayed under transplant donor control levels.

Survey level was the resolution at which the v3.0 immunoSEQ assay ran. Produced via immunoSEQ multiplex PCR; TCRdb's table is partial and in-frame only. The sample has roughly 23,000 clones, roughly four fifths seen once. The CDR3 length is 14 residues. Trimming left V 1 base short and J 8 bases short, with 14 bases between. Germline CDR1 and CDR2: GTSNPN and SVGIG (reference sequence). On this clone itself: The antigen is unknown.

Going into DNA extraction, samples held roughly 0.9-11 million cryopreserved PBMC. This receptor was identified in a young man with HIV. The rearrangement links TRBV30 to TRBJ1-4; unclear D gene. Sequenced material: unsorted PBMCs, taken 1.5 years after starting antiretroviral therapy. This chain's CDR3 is CAWSGEGHQEKLFF. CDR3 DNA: TGTGCCTGGAGTGGGGAAGGGCATCAAGAAAAACTGTTTTTT.